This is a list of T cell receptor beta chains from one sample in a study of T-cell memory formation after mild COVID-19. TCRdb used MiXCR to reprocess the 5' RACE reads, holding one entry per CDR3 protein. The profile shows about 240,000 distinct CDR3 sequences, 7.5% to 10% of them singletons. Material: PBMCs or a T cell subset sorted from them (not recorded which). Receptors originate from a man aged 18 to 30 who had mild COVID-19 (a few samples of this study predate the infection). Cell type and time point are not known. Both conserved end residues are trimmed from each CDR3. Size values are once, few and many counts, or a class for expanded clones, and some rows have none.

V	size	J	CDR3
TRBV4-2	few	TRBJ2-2	ASSPRTSSIPNTGELF
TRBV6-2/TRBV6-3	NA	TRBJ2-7	ASRNPSGASYEQY
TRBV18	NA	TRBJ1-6	ASSPGQGSPLH
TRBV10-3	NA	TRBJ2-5	AISEFLAGPQETQY
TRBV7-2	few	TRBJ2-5	ASSLGLARQETQY
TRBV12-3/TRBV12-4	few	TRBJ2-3	ASSPSLATDTQY
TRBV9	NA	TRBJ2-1	ASRAWGANEQF
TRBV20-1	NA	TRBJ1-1	SARLGEREAF
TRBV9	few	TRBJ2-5	ASTSGNQETQY
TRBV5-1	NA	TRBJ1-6	ASSLVAVGSPLH
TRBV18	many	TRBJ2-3	ASSPVTSGGYSGTDTQY
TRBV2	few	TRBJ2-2	ASTLNTGELF
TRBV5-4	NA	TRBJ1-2	ASSSSAGYT
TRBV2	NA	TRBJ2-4	ASSVRLSEPKNIQY
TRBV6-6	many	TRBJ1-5	ASRSGTDNQPQH